These T cell receptor beta chains were read from a single sample in a study of blood T cell repertoires in COVID-19. Profiling relied on immunoSEQ multiplex PCR, and the TCRdb table lists in-frame clones only, not all of them. Of 90,000 to 150,000 clones in the sample, approximately 85% were seen once. The specimen was peripheral blood. The receptors originated from an elderly man with acute or convalescent COVID-19. CDR3s include the opening cysteine and the closing phenylalanine or tryptophan. Each record gives: D gene, V gene, J gene, clone size, CDR3 protein, CDR3 DNA. A D gene is named only where the DNA matches it firmly. Size is stated for part of the rows, as once, few or many counts, or as a class when the clone is expanded.

TRBD1,TRBV10-2,TRBJ1-1,-,CASSAGGGTEAFF,TGCGCCAGCAGCGCAGGGGGCGGGACTGAAGCTTTCTTT
-,TRBV11-2,TRBJ1-1,-,CASSFTENTEAFF,TGTGCCAGCAGCTTCACAGAGAACACTGAAGCTTTCTTT
-,TRBV24-1,TRBJ1-5,-,CATSDRGQPQHF,TGTGCCACCAGTGATAGGGGTCAGCCCCAGCATTTT
-,TRBV6-5,TRBJ1-2,-,CASRLLLGRAGGYTF,TGTGCCAGCAGACTTTTATTGGGGAGGGCCGGAGGCTACACCTTC
TRBD1,TRBV7-3,TRBJ1-2,-,CASSLLAGGGYTF,TGTGCCAGCAGCTTACTCGCAGGGGGAGGCTACACCTTC
-,TRBV20-1,TRBJ2-7,-,CSASGSSYEQYF,TGCAGTGCTAGTGGGAGCTCCTACGAGCAGTACTTC
TRBD1,TRBV7-6,TRBJ1-6,-,CASSLGTGGLNSPLHF,TGTGCCAGCAGCTTAGGGACAGGGGGCCTTAATTCACCCCTCCACTTT
-,TRBV19,TRBJ1-1,-,CASSIADGLTWLF,TGTGCCAGTAGTATAGCAGACGGGTTGACGTGGCTCTTT
-,TRBV7-9,TRBJ2-2,-,CASSNTQGGELFF,TGTGCCAGCAGCAATACCCAGGGCGGGGAGCTGTTTTTT
-,TRBV30,TRBJ1-1,-,CAWRFTGNTEAFF,TGTGCCTGGAGATTTACAGGAAACACTGAAGCTTTCTTT
-,TRBV7-2,TRBJ1-2,-,CASSSGWDGYTF,TGTGCCAGCAGCTCGGGGTGGGATGGCTACACCTTC
TRBD1,TRBV29-1,TRBJ2-7,-,CSVEPRTGGLNEQYF,TGCAGCGTTGAACCGCGGACAGGGGGTCTCAACGAGCAGTACTTC
TRBD2,TRBV5-6,TRBJ2-1,-,CASSETSGYNEQFF,TGTGCCAGCAGCGAGACTAGCGGATACAATGAGCAGTTCTTC
TRBD2,TRBV5-1,TRBJ2-1,many,CASSAGLENNEQFF,TGCGCCAGCAGCGCCGGACTAGAAAACAATGAGCAGTTCTTC